This is a list of T cell receptor beta chains from one sample in a study of blood T cell repertoires in COVID-19. Sequenced by immunoSEQ multiplex PCR; TCRdb stores in-frame clones only, minus some. The repertoire holds over 120,000 clones, with about 80% as singletons. Specimen: peripheral blood. The receptors stem from a woman aged 55-69 years with acute or convalescent COVID-19. The CDR3 runs from the conserved cysteine through the conserved F or W. D genes are given only for firm matches. A clone size is listed for some rows: how often the clone was seen (once, few, many), or a class if it is expanded.

CDR3 DNA	CDR3 protein	J gene	D gene	V gene	clone size
TGTGCCAGCAGTGTACTTGGACTAGCGGGAGGGCCTGGTACCGAGCAGTACTTC	CASSVLGLAGGPGTEQYF	TRBJ2-7	TRBD2	TRBV27	-
TGTGCCAGCAGCTTTGGAGTGACAGATACGCAGTATTTT	CASSFGVTDTQYF	TRBJ2-3	-	TRBV2	few
TGTGCTAGTGGACCTGACAGCCTTCAAGAGACCCAGTACTTC	CASGPDSLQETQYF	TRBJ2-5	-	TRBV12-5	-
TGTGCCAGCAGGCCGGGCGGGAATTCACCCCTCCACTTT	CASRPGGNSPLHF	TRBJ1-6	-	TRBV28	-
TGTGCCAGCAGCCCCTTACGGGCGGGAACGTACAATGAGCAGTTCTTC	CASSPLRAGTYNEQFF	TRBJ2-1	-	TRBV28	-
TGTGCCTGGAGTCGGAGGGGGCCTTACAACTATGGCTACACCTTC	CAWSRRGPYNYGYTF	TRBJ1-2	TRBD1	TRBV30	-
TGTGCCAGCAAGGACAGGGGGCTGGGAACTGAAGCTTTCTTT	CASKDRGLGTEAFF	TRBJ1-1	TRBD1	TRBV2	-
TGTGCCAGTAGTATGGCCGGTGTCTATGAGGGTTCCGGGGAGCTGTTTTTT	CASSMAGVYEGSGELFF	TRBJ2-2	-	TRBV19	few
TGTGCCAGCAGCTTAGCGGGACTATCGAACACTGAAGCTTTCTTT	CASSLAGLSNTEAFF	TRBJ1-1	-	TRBV7-3	-
TGTGCCAGCAGTGTGGGACAGGGGGCAGGCTACACCTTC	CASSVGQGAGYTF	TRBJ1-2	TRBD1	TRBV6-4	-
TGTGCCAGCAGTAGGACAGCCTACGAGCAGTACTTC	CASSRTAYEQYF	TRBJ2-7	-	TRBV6-2/TRBV6-3	-
TGTGCCAGCAGTTACTCGGGACAGGGACCCTACGAGCAGTACTTC	CASSYSGQGPYEQYF	TRBJ2-7	TRBD1	TRBV6-5	once
TGTGCCTGGGAGGGGGGGCAGCGGAACACCTACGAGCAGTACTTC	CAWEGGQRNTYEQYF	TRBJ2-7	-	TRBV30	-
TGTGCCAGCAGTTACTCGACGGGCGGGCCCGAAAAACTGTTTTTT	CASSYSTGGPEKLFF	TRBJ1-4	-	TRBV6-6	-
TGTGCCAGCAGCTTAACGCAAACTGTGGAAGCTTTCTTT	CASSLTQTVEAFF	TRBJ1-1	-	TRBV7-2	-
TGTGCCGGGTCCAGTACAGGTTCTGGAAACACCATATATTTT	CAGSSTGSGNTIYF	TRBJ1-3	-	TRBV28	-
TGTGCCAGCAGCCTAGGTGACTATGAGCAGTTCTTC	CASSLGDYEQFF	TRBJ2-1	-	TRBV7-3	few
TGTGCCAGTACTGCTACCGGGACTAGTGTGGAGCAGTTCTTC	CASTATGTSVEQFF	TRBJ2-1	TRBD2	TRBV19	-
TGTGCCAGCAGCTTATATCCGGGGAACACCGGGGAGCTGTTTTTT	CASSLYPGNTGELFF	TRBJ2-2	-	TRBV11-3	few
TGTGCCAGCAGCCAAGATGGCCCCTACGAGCAGTACTTC	CASSQDGPYEQYF	TRBJ2-7	-	TRBV3-1/TRBV3-2	-